The clone carrying this TCR delta chain is termed large. This entry belongs to a study of human gamma delta and Vdelta1 T cells. This CDR3 region has 17 residues. Germline assignment: CDR1 TSWWSYY and CDR2 QGS. The V gene end was trimmed by 0 bases and the J gene end by 7 bases; junction bases not matched to a gene: 11. TCRdb re-processed the PCR reads via CATT. In the table there are 1,300 to 1,500 delta-chain clones, approximately 40% of which are singletons. The sample taken for sequencing was Vdelta1 gamma-delta T cells from blood. The chain is built from TRDV1 and TRDJ1; 10 bases align to TRDD3. This clonotype was sampled from a human donor in good health. The CDR3 DNA reads TGTGCTCTTGGGGAACTCCGACCGCTGGGGGATATCCTTAAACTCATCTTT. It encodes CALGELRPLGDILKLIF.